The 20 T cell receptor beta chains below come from one sample, sequenced in a study of cytomegalovirus exposure and HLA in healthy donors. A multiplex PCR was run with 60 Vbeta primers and 13 Jbeta primers. Clones were read by immunoSEQ multiplex PCR, and TCRdb kept only the in-frame ones, dropping some. The sample gives fewer than 250,000 clones, roughly 77% of which show up once; roughly 1.5% is in the top ten. The sequencing input was PBMCs. The receptors were gathered from a woman aged 45-65 years in good health and CMV-seronegative.

The chain joins TRBV6-6 to TRBJ1-1; 7 bases align to TRBD1. In germline, CDR1 is MNHNY, CDR2 SVGAGI (reference sequence). J lost 1 base, V lost 8 bases, and 4 bases had no gene match. The CDR3 is 13 residues long. CDR3 protein: CASGGQANTEAFF. The CDR3 bases are TGTGCCAGCGGAGGACAGGCGAACACTGAAGCTTTCTTT.

The J gene is TRBJ2-7, the V gene TRBV7-2; 9 nucleotides match TRBD2. V shed 5 bases, J shed 2 bases, and the junction held 10 bases outside the gene matches. Per the germline V gene, CDR1 is SGHTA and CDR2 is FQGNSA. The CDR3 covers 16 residues. CDR3 residues: CASSPGGTSRAYEQYF. The CDR3 DNA reads as TGTGCCAGCAGCCCCGGAGGGACTAGCCGAGCCTACGAGCAGTACTTC.

This clone was counted once. One end of the junction is discordant with germline, which a read error may explain. The chain uses TRBV6-5 and TRBJ1-1; D remains ambiguous. The CDR3 is 14 residues long. Germline V gives CDR1 MNHEY, CDR2 SVGAGI. For the CDR3, the DNA is TGTGCCAGCAGTTACTCATATGAAGGAGCGGAAGCTCTCTTT. Protein: CASSYSYEGAEALF.

This clone was counted a single time. The rearrangement uses TRBV11-2 and TRBJ2-7, with 7 bases that match TRBD1. The V gene's germline CDR1 is SGHAT and CDR2 FQNNGV. The CDR3 loop spans 15 amino acids. J gave up 6 bases and V 5 bases, and 13 bases lay outside the gene matches. The CDR3 DNA reads TGTGCCAGCAGCGGCCGCCGGGACAGTTTACGCGAGCAGTACTTC. Translating it yields CASSGRRDSLREQYF.

The V gene is TRBV7-2, the J gene TRBJ1-4; a weak D match, TRBD1 (5 bases). CDR1 SGHTA and CDR2 FQGNSA come from the germline V gene. Trimming stripped 6 bases from V and 0 bases from J, with 20 bases between. The CDR3 sequence is 18 residues long. The CDR3 DNA sequence: TGTGCCAGCAGTCTCATGGAGGGGCGGGGCACAACTAATGAAAAACTGTTTTTT. This translates into CASSLMEGRGTTNEKLFF.

This chain joins TRBV18 and TRBJ1-4; D is uncertain. Germline-derived CDR1 and CDR2 are KGHSH and LQKENI. The CDR3 is 15 amino acids. V lost 3 bases and J lost 3, with 11 bases in between. Here the CDR3 DNA reads TGTGCCAGCTCACCGTCGGGATCCGCTAATGAAAAACTGTTTTTT. This encodes CASSPSGSANEKLFF.

This clone was seen only once. CDR3 region: CASSSWTGRDSPLHF. CDR3 DNA sequence: TGTGCCAGCAGCTCATGGACAGGGCGGGATTCACCCCTCCACTTT. V is TRBV11-1 and J is TRBJ1-6; TRBD1 agrees at 8 bases. CDR1 is SGHAT and CDR2 is FQDESV in the germline V gene (reference sequence). With V trimmed by 4 bases and J by 8 bases, 7 bases remained unmatched. The CDR3 consists of 15 residues.

The chain couples TRBV28 to TRBJ1-1, with 7 bases that match TRBD1. Trimming removed 5 bases from V and 1 base from J; junction bases left unmatched: 16. The CDR3 spans 18 residues. Germline CDR1 and CDR2: MDHEN and SYDVKM. The DNA for the CDR3 is TGTGCCAGCAGTGCCATATGGGACAGCCACAAACCGAACACTGAAGCTTTCTTT. This translates into CASSAIWDSHKPNTEAFF.

This clone was detected many times. The CDR3, as DNA: TGCGCCAGCAGCCAAGGTCGGAGATCGGGCTACGAGCAGTACTTC. Protein sequence: CASSQGRRSGYEQYF. The J gene is TRBJ2-7, the V gene TRBV4-3; D is unclear. CDR1 is LGHNA, CDR2 YSLEER, per germline. The CDR3 consists of 15 residues. The germline V and J ends were trimmed by 1 base and 3 bases, with 13 bases remaining between them.

To note about this clone: Other DNA sequences of this sample code for an identical CDR3. The chain couples TRBV30 to TRBJ2-1, with D uncertain. Germline V CDR1 and CDR2: GTSNPN, SVGIG (reference sequence). Deletions cut 0 bases from V and 1 base from J, with 7 bases between. This CDR3 is 14 amino acids long. The CDR3 sequence is CAWSVGSSYNEQFF. Written as DNA, the CDR3 is TGTGCCTGGAGTGTCGGGTCTTCCTACAATGAGCAGTTCTTC. The full variable domain, rest sourced from reference TRBV30 and TRBJ2-1, is SQTIHQWPATLVQPVGSPLSLECTVEGTSNPNLYWYRQAAGRGLQLLFYSVGIGQISSEVPQNLSASRPQDRQFILSSKKLLLSDSGFYLCAWSVGSSYNEQFFGPGTRLTVL.

The chain uses TRBV11-2 and TRBJ2-1; TRBD2 agrees at 11 bases. Germline V CDR1 and CDR2: SGHAT, FQNNGV. This CDR3 has 15 amino acids. Unmatched junction bases numbered 2, after V lost 2 bases and J lost 5 bases. The CDR3 reads CASSLQGLADNEQFF. DNA for the CDR3: TGTGCCAGCAGCTTACAGGGACTAGCGGACAATGAGCAGTTCTTC.

This chain links TRBV2 with TRBJ2-2, with D possibly TRBD2 on 6 matching bases. This CDR3 has 15 residues. V lost 7 bases and J lost 1, with 13 bases in between. CDR1 is SNHLY, CDR2 FYNNEI, per germline. The CDR3 spells CASTGGDLNTGELFF. The CDR3 nucleotides read TGTGCCAGCACCGGCGGGGACTTGAACACCGGGGAGCTGTTTTTT.

The V and J genes are TRBV6-4 and TRBJ1-6; no reliable D call. This CDR3 comprises 13 residues. The germline V and J ends were trimmed by 6 bases and 7 bases, with 10 bases remaining between them. Germline assignment: CDR1 MRHNA and CDR2 SNTAGT. CDR3 sequence reads: CASSPGLNSPLHF. The DNA for the CDR3 is TGTGCCAGCAGCCCGGGTCTCAATTCACCCCTCCACTTT.

The chain recombines TRBV6-6 with TRBJ2-2, with 7 positions matching TRBD1. Looked up from germline, CDR1 is MNHNY and CDR2 is SVGAGI (reference sequence). The trim removed 5 bases at V and 4 bases at J, leaving 4 bases unmatched. CDR3 size: 14 residues. The CDR3 is CASSRDRLTGELFF. The DNA for the CDR3 is TGTGCCAGCAGTCGGGACAGACTCACCGGGGAGCTGTTTTTT.

The chain links TRBV7-6 to TRBJ2-1; tentative D call: TRBD2 (6 bases). V was clipped by 1 base and J by 5 bases, with 12 bases between them. The germline V gene encodes CDR1 SGHVS and CDR2 FNYEAQ. The CDR3 contains 15 residues. In DNA form, the CDR3 reads TGTGCCAGCAGCTTAGTCGGGAGAGGCGACAATGAGCAGTTCTTC. Protein sequence: CASSLVGRGDNEQFF.

The genes are TRBV28 and TRBJ1-1; D may be TRBD1 (5 bases). The V and J ends lost 6 bases and 1 base respectively, with 9 bases between them. The length of the CDR3 is 13 residues. The germline gives CDR1 MDHEN, CDR2 SYDVKM. In DNA form, the CDR3 reads TGTGCCAGCAGATATCAGGGGAACACTGAAGCTTTCTTT. Its translation: CASRYQGNTEAFF.

The chain recombines TRBV5-1 with TRBJ1-1, with D unresolved. CDR1 and CDR2 from the germline V gene are SGHRS and YFSETQ. This CDR3 has 11 amino acids. Trimming shortened V by 4 bases and J by 6 bases, and 7 bases separated the two germline ends. This chain's CDR3 is CASSNGAEAFF. The CDR3, as DNA: TGCGCCAGCAGCAACGGAGCTGAAGCTTTCTTT.

For the CDR3, the DNA is TGTGCCAGCAGTCCCCTCAAGCAGGGGGGTGAAGCTTTCTTT. This gives the protein CASSPLKQGGEAFF. The chain combines TRBV2 with TRBJ1-1, with TRBD1 matching over 7 bases. The trim removed 5 bases at V and 7 bases at J, leaving 10 bases unmatched. Germline CDR1 reads SNHLY; CDR2 reads FYNNEI. CDR3 length equals 14 residues.

The chain is built from TRBV9 and TRBJ2-7; 10 bases agree with TRBD1. J was trimmed by 4 bases and V by 4 bases; bases with no gene match: 5. Germline lookup yields CDR1 SGDLS and CDR2 YYNGEE. This CDR3 region has 14 residues. CDR3 bases: TGTGCCAGCAGCAACCGGGACAGGGGTTACGAGCAGTACTTC. Amino acids: CASSNRDRGYEQYF.

The chain has TRBV5-1 and TRBJ2-3; D is perhaps TRBD1 (6 bases). V was cut by 4 bases and J by 5 bases, with 14 bases left in between. This CDR3 region has 14 residues. Germline V gene lookup returns CDR1 SGHRS and CDR2 YFSETQ. CDR3 coding DNA: TGCGCCAGCAGCCTCGGACAGCTCCAAGATACGCAGTATTTT. It yields the protein CASSLGQLQDTQYF.